These 5 T cell receptor beta chains were sequenced from one sample in a study of T cell responses to AZD1222 COVID-19 vaccine. The repertoire was sequenced with immunoSEQ multiplex PCR; TCRdb's copy has only in-frame clones and lacks some. The sample consists of 100,000 to 120,000 clones, around 81% of them appearing once. This specimen was peripheral blood, taken on day 0 of AZD1222 vaccination. The source of these receptors is an adult in good health.

V gene TRBV5-1 combines with J gene TRBJ2-3; D unclear. V dropped 0 bases and J dropped 5 bases, with 10 bases sitting between them. Germline assignment: CDR1 SGHRS and CDR2 YFSETQ. The CDR3 extends over 14 amino acids. The CDR3 reads CASSLGNTLDTQYF. CDR3 DNA: TGCGCCAGCAGCTTGGGTAATACCCTAGATACGCAGTATTTT.

This chain joins TRBV28 and TRBJ2-7; D may correspond to TRBD1 or TRBD2 (5 bases each). Trimming removed 10 bases from V and 3 bases from J, with 13 bases in between. The germline gives CDR1 MDHEN, CDR2 SYDVKM. The CDR3 consists of 12 residues. CDR3 DNA sequence: TGTGCCACTAGGACACTAGACTACGAGCAGTACTTC. The encoded protein is CATRTLDYEQYF.

V usage is TRBV19 and J usage is TRBJ1-1; maybe TRBD1 (5 bases). The CDR3 has 13 residues. Germline lookup yields CDR1 LNHDA and CDR2 SQIVND (reference sequence). The ends were cut back, 3 bases at V and 8 bases at J, with 13 bases in the middle. DNA for the CDR3: TGTGCCAGTAGTATCGACCTACGGGGGGAAGCTTTCTTT. Its translation: CASSIDLRGEAFF.

The rearrangement joins TRBV5-4 to TRBJ2-7; TRBD1 agrees at 7 bases. Germline V gene sequence: CDR1 SGHNT, CDR2 YYREEE (reference sequence). The CDR3 runs to 14 residues. Trimming at V came to 4 bases and at J to 2 bases, leaving 6 bases not matched to a gene. CDR3 nucleotides: TGTGCCAGCAGCCGAGGGACAGCTCCCTACGAGCAGTACTTC. Translated: CASSRGTAPYEQYF.

The CDR3 is CASSKQGATAEAFF. The CDR3 DNA sequence: TGTGCCAGCAGTAAACAGGGGGCGACGGCTGAAGCTTTCTTT. The V and J genes are TRBV2 and TRBJ1-1; 9 bases align to TRBD1. The V gene end was trimmed by 5 bases and the J gene end by 6 bases; junction bases not matched to a gene: 7. The CDR3 runs 14 residues. The germline V gene has CDR1 SNHLY and CDR2 FYNNEI.